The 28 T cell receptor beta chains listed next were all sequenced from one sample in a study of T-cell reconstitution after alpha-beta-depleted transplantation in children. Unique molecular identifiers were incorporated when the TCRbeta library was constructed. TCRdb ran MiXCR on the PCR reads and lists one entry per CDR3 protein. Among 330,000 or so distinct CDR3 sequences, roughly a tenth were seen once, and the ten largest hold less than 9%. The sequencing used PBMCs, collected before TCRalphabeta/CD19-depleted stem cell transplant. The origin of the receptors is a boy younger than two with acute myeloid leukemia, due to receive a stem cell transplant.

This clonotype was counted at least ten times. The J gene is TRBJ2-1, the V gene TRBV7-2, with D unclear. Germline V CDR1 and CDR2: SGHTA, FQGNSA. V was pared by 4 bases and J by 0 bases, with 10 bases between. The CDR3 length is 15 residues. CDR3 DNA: TGTGCCAGCAGCTCCTACCCTTACTCCTACAATGAGCAGTTCTTC. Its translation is CASSSYPYSYNEQFF.

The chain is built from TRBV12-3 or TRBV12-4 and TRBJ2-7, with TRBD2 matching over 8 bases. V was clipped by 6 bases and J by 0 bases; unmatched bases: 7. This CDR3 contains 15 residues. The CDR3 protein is CASSPGGGFSYEQYF. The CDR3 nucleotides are TGTGCCAGCAGCCCCGGGGGGGGGTTCTCCTACGAGCAGTACTTC.

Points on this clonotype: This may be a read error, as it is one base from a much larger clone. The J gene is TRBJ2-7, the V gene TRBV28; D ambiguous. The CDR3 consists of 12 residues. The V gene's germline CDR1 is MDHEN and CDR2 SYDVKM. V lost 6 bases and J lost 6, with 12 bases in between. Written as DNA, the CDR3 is TGTGCCAGCAGGGTAACAGCTTCCGAGCAGTACTTC. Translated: CASRVTASEQYF.

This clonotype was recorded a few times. CDR3 in DNA: TGTGCCAGCAGCTTAAACAGGGCCTCCTACGAGCAGTACTTC. It is translated as CASSLNRASYEQYF. The rearrangement links TRBV7-8 to TRBJ2-7; maybe TRBD1 (6 bases). Germline V gene lookup returns CDR1 SGHVS and CDR2 FQNEAQ. The V gene lost 2 bases and the J gene lost 0 bases, with 8 bases spanning the gap. The CDR3 is 14 residues long.

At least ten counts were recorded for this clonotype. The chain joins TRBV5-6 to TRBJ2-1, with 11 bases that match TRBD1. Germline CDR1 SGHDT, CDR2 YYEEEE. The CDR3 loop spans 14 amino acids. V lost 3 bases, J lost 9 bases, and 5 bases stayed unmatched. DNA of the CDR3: TGTGCCAGCAGCTCGGGGACAGGGGGGGGTGAGCAGTTCTTC. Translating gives CASSSGTGGGEQFF.

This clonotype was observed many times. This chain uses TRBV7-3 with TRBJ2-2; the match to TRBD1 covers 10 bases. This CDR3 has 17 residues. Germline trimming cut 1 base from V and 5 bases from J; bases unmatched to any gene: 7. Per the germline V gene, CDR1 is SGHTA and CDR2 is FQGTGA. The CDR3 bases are TGTGCCAGCAGCTTAAGGGCCCGGACAGGGGGAACCGGGGAGCTGTTTTTT. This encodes CASSLRARTGGTGELFF.

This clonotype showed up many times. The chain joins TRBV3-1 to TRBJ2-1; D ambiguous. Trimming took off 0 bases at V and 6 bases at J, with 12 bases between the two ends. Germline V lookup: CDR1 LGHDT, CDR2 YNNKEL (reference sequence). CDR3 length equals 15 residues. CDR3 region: CASSQDRSRVNEQFF. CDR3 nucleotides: TGTGCCAGCAGCCAAGATCGGTCTAGGGTCAATGAGCAGTTCTTC.

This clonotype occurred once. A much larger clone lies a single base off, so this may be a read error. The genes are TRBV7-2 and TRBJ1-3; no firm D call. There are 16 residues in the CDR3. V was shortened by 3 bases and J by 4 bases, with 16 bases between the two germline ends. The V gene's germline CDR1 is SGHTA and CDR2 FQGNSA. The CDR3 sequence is CASSFRMVDRGNTIYF. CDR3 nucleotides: TGTGCCAGCAGCTTCAGAATGGTTGACCGGGGAAACACCATATATTTT.

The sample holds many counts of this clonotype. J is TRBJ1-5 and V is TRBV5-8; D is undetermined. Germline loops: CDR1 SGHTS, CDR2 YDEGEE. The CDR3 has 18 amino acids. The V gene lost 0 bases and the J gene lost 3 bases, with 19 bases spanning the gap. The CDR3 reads CASSLDQRAGSINQPQHF. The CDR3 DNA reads TGTGCCAGCAGCTTGGATCAACGGGCGGGGAGCATCAATCAGCCCCAGCATTTT.

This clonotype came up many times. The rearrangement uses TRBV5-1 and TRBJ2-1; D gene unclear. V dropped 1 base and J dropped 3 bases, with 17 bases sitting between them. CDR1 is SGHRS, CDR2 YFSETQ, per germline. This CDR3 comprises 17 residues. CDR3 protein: CASSLTSSVLYYNEQFF. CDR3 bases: TGCGCCAGCAGCTTGACCTCTTCAGTCCTCTACTACAATGAGCAGTTCTTC.

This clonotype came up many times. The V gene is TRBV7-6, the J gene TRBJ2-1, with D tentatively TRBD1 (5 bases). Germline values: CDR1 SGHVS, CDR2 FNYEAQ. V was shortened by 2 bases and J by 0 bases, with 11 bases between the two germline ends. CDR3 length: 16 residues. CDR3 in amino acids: CASSLLRQSSYNEQFF. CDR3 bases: TGTGCCAGCAGCTTATTAAGACAGAGCTCCTACAATGAGCAGTTCTTC.

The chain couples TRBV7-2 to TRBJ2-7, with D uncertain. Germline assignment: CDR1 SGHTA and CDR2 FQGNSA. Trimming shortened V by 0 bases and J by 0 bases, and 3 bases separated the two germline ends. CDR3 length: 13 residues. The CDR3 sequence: CASSLAFSYEQYF. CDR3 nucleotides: TGTGCCAGCAGCTTAGCCTTCTCCTACGAGCAGTACTTC.

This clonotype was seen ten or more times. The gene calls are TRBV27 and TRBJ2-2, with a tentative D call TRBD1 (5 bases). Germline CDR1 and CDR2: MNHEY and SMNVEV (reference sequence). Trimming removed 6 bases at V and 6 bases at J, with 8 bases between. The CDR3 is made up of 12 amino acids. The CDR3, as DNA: TGTGCCAGCAGCATAGGGGCCGGGGAGCTGTTTTTT. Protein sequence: CASSIGAGELFF.

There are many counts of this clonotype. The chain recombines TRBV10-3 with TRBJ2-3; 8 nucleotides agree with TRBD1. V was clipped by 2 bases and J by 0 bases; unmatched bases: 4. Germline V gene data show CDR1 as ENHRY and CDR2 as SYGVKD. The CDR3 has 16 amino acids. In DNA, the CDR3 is TGTGCCATCAGTGAGGACAGGGGTCCCAGCACAGATACGCAGTATTTT. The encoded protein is CAISEDRGPSTDTQYF.

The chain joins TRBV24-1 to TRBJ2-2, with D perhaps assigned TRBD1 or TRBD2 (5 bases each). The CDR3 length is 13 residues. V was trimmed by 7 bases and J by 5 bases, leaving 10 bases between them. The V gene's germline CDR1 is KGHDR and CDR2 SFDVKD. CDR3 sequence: CATSAGRTGELFF. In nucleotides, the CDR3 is TGTGCCACCAGCGCAGGGAGAACCGGGGAGCTGTTTTTT.

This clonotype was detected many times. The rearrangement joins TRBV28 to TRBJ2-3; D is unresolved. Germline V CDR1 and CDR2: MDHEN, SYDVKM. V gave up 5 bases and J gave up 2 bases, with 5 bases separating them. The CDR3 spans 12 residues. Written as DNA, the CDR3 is TGTGCCAGCAGTATTAACACAGATACGCAGTATTTT. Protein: CASSINTDTQYF.

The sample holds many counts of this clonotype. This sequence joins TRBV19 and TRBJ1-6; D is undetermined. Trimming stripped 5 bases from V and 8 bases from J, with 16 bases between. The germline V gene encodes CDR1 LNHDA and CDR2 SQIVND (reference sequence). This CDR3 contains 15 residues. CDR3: CASSAAGGLYSPLHF. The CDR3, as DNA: TGTGCCAGTAGTGCCGCCGGAGGGTTGTATTCACCCCTCCACTTT.

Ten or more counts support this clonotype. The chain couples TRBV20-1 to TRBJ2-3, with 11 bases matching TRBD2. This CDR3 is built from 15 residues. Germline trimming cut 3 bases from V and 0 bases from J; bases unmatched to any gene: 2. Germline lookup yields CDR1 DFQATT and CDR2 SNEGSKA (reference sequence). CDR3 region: CSARGLAASTDTQYF. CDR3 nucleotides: TGCAGTGCTAGGGGACTAGCGGCGAGCACAGATACGCAGTATTTT.

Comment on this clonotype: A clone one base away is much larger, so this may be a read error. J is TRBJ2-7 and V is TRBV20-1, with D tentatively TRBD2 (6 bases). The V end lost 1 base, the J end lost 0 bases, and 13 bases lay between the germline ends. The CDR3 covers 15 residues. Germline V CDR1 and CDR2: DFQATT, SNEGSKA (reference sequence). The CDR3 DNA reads TGCAGTGCTAGAGGGAGGGCAAACTTCTCCTACGAGCAGTACTTC. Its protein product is CSARGRANFSYEQYF.

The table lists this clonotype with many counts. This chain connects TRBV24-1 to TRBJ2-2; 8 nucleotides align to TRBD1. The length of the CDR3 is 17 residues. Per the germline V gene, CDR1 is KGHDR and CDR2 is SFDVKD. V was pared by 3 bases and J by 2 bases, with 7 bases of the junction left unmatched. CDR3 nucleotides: TGTGCCACCAGTGATACGACAGGGGAGGTTAACACCGGGGAGCTGTTTTTT. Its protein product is CATSDTTGEVNTGELFF.

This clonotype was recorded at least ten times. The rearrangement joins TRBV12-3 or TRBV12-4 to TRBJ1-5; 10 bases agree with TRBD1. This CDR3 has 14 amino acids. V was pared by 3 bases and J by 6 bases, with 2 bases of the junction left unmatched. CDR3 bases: TGTGCCAGCAGTTTCTGGACAGGGGGTCAGCCCCAGCATTTT. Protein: CASSFWTGGQPQHF.

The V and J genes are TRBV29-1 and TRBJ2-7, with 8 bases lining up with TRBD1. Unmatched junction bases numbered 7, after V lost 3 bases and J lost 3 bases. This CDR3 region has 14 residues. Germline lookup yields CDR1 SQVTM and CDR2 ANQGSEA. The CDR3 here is CSVEGLTGDYEQYF. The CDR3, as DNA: TGCAGCGTTGAGGGATTGACAGGGGACTACGAGCAGTACTTC.

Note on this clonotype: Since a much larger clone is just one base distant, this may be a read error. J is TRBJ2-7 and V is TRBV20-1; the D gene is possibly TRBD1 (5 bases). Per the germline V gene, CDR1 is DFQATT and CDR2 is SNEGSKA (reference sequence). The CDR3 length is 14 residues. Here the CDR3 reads CSVDSPNSSYDQYF. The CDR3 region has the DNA TGCAGTGTCGACAGCCCAAATAGCTCCTACGACCAGTACTTC.

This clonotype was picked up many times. CDR3 nucleotides: TGCGCCAGCGGGAGGGGAGCCGGGACTAACACCGGGGAGCTGTTTTTT. Translation gives CASGRGAGTNTGELFF. The J gene is TRBJ2-2, the V gene TRBV5-1, with 7 bases fitting TRBD2. Germline CDR1 and CDR2: SGHRS and YFSETQ. The CDR3 covers 16 residues. The J segment lost 2 bases and the V segment lost 7 bases, leaving 11 bases of the junction unmatched.

CDR3 loop: CASSPRLGGGKETQYF. In nucleotides, the CDR3 is TGTGCCAGCAGCCCCCGGTTGGGCGGGGGGAAGGAGACCCAGTACTTC. The chain recombines TRBV11-2 with TRBJ2-5, with 8 nucleotides matching TRBD2. Germline lookup yields CDR1 SGHAT and CDR2 FQNNGV. The CDR3 is 16 residues long. V gave up 5 bases and J gave up 5 bases; unmatched junction bases: 13.

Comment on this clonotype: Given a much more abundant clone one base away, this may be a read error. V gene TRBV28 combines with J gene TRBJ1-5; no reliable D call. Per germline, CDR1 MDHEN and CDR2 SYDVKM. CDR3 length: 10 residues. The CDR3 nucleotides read TGTGCCAGCTCCAATCAGCGCCAGCATTTT. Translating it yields CASSNQRQHF.

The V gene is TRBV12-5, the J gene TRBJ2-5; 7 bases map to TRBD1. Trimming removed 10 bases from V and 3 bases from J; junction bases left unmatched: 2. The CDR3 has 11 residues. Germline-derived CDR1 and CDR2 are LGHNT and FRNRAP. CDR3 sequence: CAKDREETQYF. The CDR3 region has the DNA TGTGCTAAAGACAGGGAAGAGACCCAGTACTTC.

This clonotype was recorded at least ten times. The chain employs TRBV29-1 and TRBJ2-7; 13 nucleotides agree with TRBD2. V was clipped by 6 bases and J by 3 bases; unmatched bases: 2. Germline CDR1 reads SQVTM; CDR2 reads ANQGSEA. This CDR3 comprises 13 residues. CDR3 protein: CSVGLAGVYEQYF. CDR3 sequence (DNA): TGCAGCGTCGGACTAGCGGGAGTCTACGAGCAGTACTTC.